This T cell receptor beta chain stems from a study of blood T cells in healthy people across ages. CDR3 length equals 14 residues. Germline V gene lookup returns CDR1 MNHEY and CDR2 SVGAGI. V lost 2 bases and J 7 bases, leaving 12 bases between the germline ends. A J-beta primer mix and a sample-barcoded 5' primer were used in a second PCR of about 7 to 12 cycles. The yield of each sample was at least 3 million CDR3-containing paired-end reads. Using its own MiXCR run on the 5' RACE reads, TCRdb lists one record per CDR3 protein. The table records hundreds of thousands of distinct CDR3 sequences, about 62% of them present only once.

Sequencing used blood. The sequence came from a young man in good health. The chain is built from TRBV6-5 and TRBJ2-1; no clear D. CDR3 residues: CASSYALGTNEQFF. The CDR3 DNA follows: TGTGCCAGCAGTTACGCGCTAGGAACAAATGAGCAGTTCTTC.